The 24 T cell receptor beta chains presented below share a single source sample, sequenced in a study of beta chain features in type 1 diabetes. The study reverse transcribed the entire isolated RNA, so it sequenced expressed TCRB transcripts. Measured with immunoSEQ multiplex PCR; TCRdb has only the in-frame clones, and not every one. This table holds about 42,000 clones, roughly 50% found once. The sample comprised stem cell memory CD4+ T cells from blood. The receptors here all came from a woman in her twenties or thirties in good health.

This clone appeared a few times. The chain employs TRBV7-2 and TRBJ2-1; a possible D gene is TRBD2 (6 bases). CDR3 size: 16 residues. The V end was cut by 2 bases, the J end by 8 bases, with 19 bases between. Per the germline V gene, CDR1 is SGHTA and CDR2 is FQGNSA. The CDR3 nucleotides read TGTGCCAGCAGCTTAATCCCTCCGGGGGTAGGGGATGAGCAGTTCTTC. It codes for CASSLIPPGVGDEQFF.

The genes are TRBV6-1 and TRBJ2-4; TRBD1 aligns across 8 bases. V shed 2 bases and J 6 bases; nucleotides not matched to a gene: 18. Germline CDR1 is MNHNS and CDR2 is SASEGT. This CDR3 is 19 amino acids long. The CDR3 sequence is CASSEYWGSRGLIGNIQYF. The CDR3 DNA sequence: TGTGCCAGCAGTGAATATTGGGGGTCCAGGGGGCTGATTGGAAACATTCAGTACTTC.

This clone was recorded a few times. The chain is built from TRBV5-6 and TRBJ2-3; 9 bases map to TRBD2. V lost 4 bases to trimming and J lost 2 bases; unmatched junction nucleotides: 5. Germline V CDR1 and CDR2: SGHDT, YYEEEE. The CDR3 spans 15 residues. The DNA of the CDR3 is TGTGCCAGCAGCCCGACTAGCGGCAACACAGATACGCAGTATTTT. Protein product: CASSPTSGNTDTQYF.

The chain has TRBV28 and TRBJ2-1; weak D call: TRBD2 (7 bases). Germline V gene data show CDR1 as MDHEN and CDR2 as SYDVKM. This CDR3 is 13 amino acids long. Trimming cost V 2 bases and J 6 bases, with 8 bases left between them. CDR3 amino acids: CASSLAGANEQFF. The CDR3 DNA sequence: TGTGCCAGCAGTTTAGCGGGGGCCAATGAGCAGTTCTTC.

The CDR3 coding sequence is TGTGCCAGCAGCGTAGACCAGGGGGTAGACGGGGAGCTGTTTTTT. Residues: CASSVDQGVDGELFF. The V gene is TRBV9, the J gene TRBJ2-2, with 7 bases aligning to TRBD1. The V gene's germline CDR1 is SGDLS and CDR2 YYNGEE. V shed 0 bases and J 7 bases; nucleotides not matched to a gene: 6. The CDR3 has 15 residues.

The V call is TRBV28, the J call TRBJ2-7; 8 bases align to TRBD2. This CDR3 comprises 12 residues. Germline values: CDR1 MDHEN, CDR2 SYDVKM. The CDR3: CAAGGNHYEQYF. Here the CDR3 DNA reads TGTGCGGCGGGGGGAAACCACTACGAGCAGTACTTC.

The J gene is TRBJ2-2, the V gene TRBV14, with 8 bases identical to TRBD2. V trimming: 0 bases; J trimming: 5 bases; junction bases outside the gene matches: 8. Germline lookup yields CDR1 SGHDN and CDR2 FVKESK. This CDR3 is 17 amino acids long. The CDR3 here is CASSQDGSGSGTGELFF. For the CDR3, the DNA is TGTGCCAGCAGCCAAGATGGAAGCGGGAGCGGGACCGGGGAGCTGTTTTTT. The complete variable domain, with remaining parts taken from reference TRBV14 and TRBJ2-2, reads EAGVTQFPSHSVIEKGQTVTLRCDPISGHDNLYWYRRVMGKEIKFLLHFVKESKQDESGMPNNRFLAERTGGTYSTLKVQPAELEDSGVYFCASSQDGSGSGTGELFFGEGSRLTVL.

Only a few counts were recorded for this clone. CDR3 amino acids: CASSLMGPTSGRTYNEQFF. Here the CDR3 DNA reads TGTGCCAGCAGCTTAATGGGCCCCACTAGCGGGAGGACCTACAATGAGCAGTTCTTC. The chain employs TRBV7-3 and TRBJ2-1; 12 bases are shared with TRBD2. The CDR3 is 19 residues long. V lost 1 base to trimming and J lost 2 bases; unmatched junction nucleotides: 9. The germline V gene encodes CDR1 SGHTA and CDR2 FQGTGA.

This clone was detected only a few times. The gene calls are TRBV7-9 and TRBJ2-7; 8 bases align to TRBD2. Germline-derived CDR1 and CDR2 are SEHNR and FQNEAQ (reference sequence). The CDR3 consists of 17 residues. V lost 0 bases and J lost 4; bases outside the gene matches: 11. In DNA, the CDR3 is TGTGCCAGCAGCTTAGCGTCTTCATCGGGGGGGCGGTACGAGCAGTACTTC. It codes for CASSLASSSGGRYEQYF.

The CDR3 here is CASSYNMNTGELFF. In DNA, the CDR3 is TGTGCCAGCAGCTACAACATGAACACCGGGGAGCTGTTTTTT. V gene TRBV5-4 combines with J gene TRBJ2-2; no definite D call. Trimming cost V 3 bases and J 1 base, with 7 bases left between them. The CDR3 loop spans 14 amino acids. Germline V CDR1 and CDR2: SGHNT, YYREEE (reference sequence).

The chain carries TRBV18 and TRBJ1-2, with 11 bases aligning to TRBD1. The CDR3 is 18 amino acids. In germline, CDR1 is KGHSH, CDR2 LQKENI. The V gene end was trimmed by 0 bases and the J gene end by 4 bases; junction bases not matched to a gene: 10. CDR3 residues: CASSPPTGRTGGIYGYTF. The CDR3 region has the DNA TGTGCCAGCTCACCACCCACGGGTCGGACAGGGGGCATCTATGGCTACACCTTC.

The genes are TRBV7-3 and TRBJ2-3; 11 nucleotides match TRBD1. With V trimmed by 5 bases and J by 6 bases, 13 bases remained unmatched. Per germline, CDR1 SGHTA and CDR2 FQGTGA. The CDR3 is 17 residues long. The CDR3 protein is CASSLHPLGQGADTQYF. CDR3 DNA sequence: TGTGCCAGCAGCCTGCATCCCCTTGGACAGGGGGCGGATACGCAGTATTTT.

This clone was seen a few times. This chain joins TRBV18 and TRBJ2-5, with 13 nucleotides matching TRBD2. Trimming removed 3 bases from V and 5 bases from J; junction bases left unmatched: 3. The CDR3 sequence is 15 residues long. Germline CDR1 reads KGHSH; CDR2 reads LQKENI. The DNA for the CDR3 is TGTGCCAGCTCACCCGGACTAGCGGGAGTTGAGACCCAGTACTTC. The encoded protein is CASSPGLAGVETQYF.

This clone turned up a few times. This chain links TRBV9 with TRBJ2-5; 9 bases align to TRBD2. The CDR3 runs to 20 residues. V shed 3 bases, J shed 4 bases, and the junction held 22 bases outside the gene matches. CDR1 is SGDLS and CDR2 is YYNGEE in the germline V gene. The DNA for the CDR3 is TGTGCCAGCAGCGCCCGAGGTAGCGGGAGCGTAGAAGAGGCCGGAGAGACCCAGTACTTC. Translation: CASSARGSGSVEEAGETQYF.

The chain combines TRBV5-1 with TRBJ1-2; 8 bases fit TRBD1. Germline assignment: CDR1 SGHRS and CDR2 YFSETQ. This CDR3 comprises 13 residues. V shed 3 bases, J shed 4 bases, and the junction held 2 bases outside the gene matches. CDR3 loop: CASSSQGAYGYTF. DNA of the CDR3: TGCGCCAGCAGCTCGCAGGGGGCCTATGGCTACACCTTC.

V and J are TRBV5-1 and TRBJ1-3, with 7 bases identical to TRBD1. CDR1 and CDR2 from the germline V gene are SGHRS and YFSETQ. The CDR3 is 15 residues long. The junction had 4 bases not matched to a gene; V was cut back by 4 bases and J by 0 bases. The DNA of the CDR3 is TGCGCCAGCAGCGTAACAGGGGACTCTGGAAACACCATATATTTT. This translates into CASSVTGDSGNTIYF. Filled out from reference TRBV5-1 and TRBJ1-3, the complete variable domain reads KAGVTQTPRYLIKTRGQQVTLSCSPISGHRSVSWYQQTPGQGLQFLFEYFSETQRNKGNFPGRFSGRQFSNSRSEMNVSTLELGDSALYLCASSVTGDSGNTIYFGEGSWLTVV.

The CDR3 bases are TGTGCCAGTAGTAGACTAGCGGGAGGGCCAATCTCCTACAATGAGCAGTTCTTC. Its protein is CASSRLAGGPISYNEQFF. This sequence joins TRBV19 and TRBJ2-1, with TRBD2 identical over 14 bases. The V gene end was trimmed by 4 bases and the J gene end by 0 bases; junction bases not matched to a gene: 5. Germline V CDR1 and CDR2: LNHDA, SQIVND (reference sequence). The CDR3 is 18 residues long. The full variable domain, in which reference TRBV19 and TRBJ2-1 provide the parts outside the CDR3, is DGGITQSPKYLFRKEGQNVTLSCEQNLNHDAMYWYRQDPGQGLRLIYYSQIVNDFQKGDIAEGYSVSREKKESFPLTVTSAQKNPTAFYLCASSRLAGGPISYNEQFFGPGTRLTVL.

The V call is TRBV4-3, the J call TRBJ2-3; 7 bases fit TRBD1. Germline trimming cut 4 bases from V and 2 bases from J; bases unmatched to any gene: 6. The germline gives CDR1 LGHNA, CDR2 YSLEER. CDR3 length: 15 amino acids. The CDR3 spells CASSRKGADTDTQYF. Here the CDR3 DNA reads TGCGCCAGCAGCCGCAAGGGGGCGGACACAGATACGCAGTATTTT.

V gene TRBV23-1 combines with J gene TRBJ2-3; D unclear. Being an ORF, TRBV23-1 has a function that is uncertain. CDR3 length: 16 amino acids. V was trimmed by 2 bases and J by 2 bases, leaving 14 bases between them. The CDR3, as DNA: TGCGCCAGCAGTCAAAGCCCCTCACGGTACACAGATACGCAGTATTTT. Translated, it gives CASSQSPSRYTDTQYF.

Only one count was recorded for this clone. The rearrangement links TRBV5-1 to TRBJ2-1; 12 positions match TRBD2. Trimming took 1 base from V and 8 from J; bases not matched to a gene: 7. Per germline, CDR1 SGHRS and CDR2 YFSETQ. The CDR3 consists of 16 residues. CDR3 coding DNA: TGCGCCAGCAGCTTGCCCGGGCTAGCGGGAGGGGATGAGCAGTTCTTC. The encoded protein is CASSLPGLAGGDEQFF.

V usage is TRBV28 and J usage is TRBJ2-7; 10 positions match TRBD2. V lost 7 bases to trimming and J lost 0 bases; unmatched junction nucleotides: 6. Germline assignment: CDR1 MDHEN and CDR2 SYDVKM. CDR3 length equals 15 residues. The CDR3 here is CASMASGSGSYEQYF. CDR3 DNA sequence: TGTGCCAGCATGGCTAGCGGGAGCGGCTCCTACGAGCAGTACTTC.

The gene calls are TRBV28 and TRBJ1-2, with D unresolved. Trimming took off 7 bases at V and 2 bases at J, with 14 bases between the two ends. The CDR3 has 14 residues. In germline, CDR1 is MDHEN, CDR2 SYDVKM. The CDR3 sequence is CASTPNYLNYGYTF. CDR3 DNA: TGTGCCAGCACCCCCAACTACCTCAACTATGGCTACACCTTC.

The chain couples TRBV7-2 to TRBJ1-2, with TRBD1 as a possible D gene (5 bases). Germline V CDR1 and CDR2: SGHTA, FQGNSA. The CDR3 has 13 amino acids. Trimming removed 0 bases at V and 8 bases at J, with 10 bases between. The CDR3 sequence: CASSLATARGYTF. The CDR3 DNA follows: TGTGCCAGCAGCTTAGCGACAGCCCGGGGCTACACCTTC.

V gene TRBV7-2 combines with J gene TRBJ1-2; D is unresolved. This CDR3 region has 15 residues. V was pared by 1 base and J by 0 bases, with 9 bases between. CDR1 is SGHTA, CDR2 FQGNSA, per germline. In DNA form, the CDR3 reads TGTGCCAGCAGCTTAGGATACTCTACTAACTATGGCTACACCTTC. This gives the protein CASSLGYSTNYGYTF. Variable domain in full (rest from reference TRBV7-2 and TRBJ1-2): GAGVSQSPSNKVTEKGKDVELRCDPISGHTALYWYRQSLGQGLEFLIYFQGNSAPDKSGLPSDRFSAERTGGSVSTLTIQRTQQEDSAVYLCASSLGYSTNYGYTFGSGTRLTVV.